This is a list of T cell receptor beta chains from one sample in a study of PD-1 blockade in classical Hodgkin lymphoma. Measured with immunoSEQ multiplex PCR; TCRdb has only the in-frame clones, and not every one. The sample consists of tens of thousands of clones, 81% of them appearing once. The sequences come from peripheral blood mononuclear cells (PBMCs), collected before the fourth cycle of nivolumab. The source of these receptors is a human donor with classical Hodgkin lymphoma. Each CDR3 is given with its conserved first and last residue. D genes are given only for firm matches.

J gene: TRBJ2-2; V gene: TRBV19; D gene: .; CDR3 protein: CASSIWADTGELFF; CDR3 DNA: TGTGCCAGTAGTATCTGGGCCGACACCGGGGAGCTGTTTTTT
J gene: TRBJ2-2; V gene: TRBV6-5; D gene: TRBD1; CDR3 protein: CASSYFGTGSTGELFF; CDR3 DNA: TGTGCCAGCAGTTACTTCGGGACAGGCTCAACCGGGGAGCTGTTTTTT
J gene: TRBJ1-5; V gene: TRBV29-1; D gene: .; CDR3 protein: CSVAESSNQPQHF; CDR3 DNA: TGCAGCGTTGCAGAGAGTAGCAATCAGCCCCAGCATTTT
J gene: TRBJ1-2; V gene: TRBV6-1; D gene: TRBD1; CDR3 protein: CASSGTGDRGYTF; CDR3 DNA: TGTGCCAGCAGTGGAACAGGGGACCGTGGCTACACCTTC
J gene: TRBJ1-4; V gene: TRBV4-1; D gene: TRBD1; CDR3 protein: CASSPGQGGEKLFF; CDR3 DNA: TGCGCCAGCAGCCCCGGACAGGGTGGGGAAAAACTGTTTTTT
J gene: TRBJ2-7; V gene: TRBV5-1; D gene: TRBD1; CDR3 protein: CASSLERGHEQYF; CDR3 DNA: TGCGCCAGCAGCTTGGAAAGGGGGCACGAGCAGTACTTC
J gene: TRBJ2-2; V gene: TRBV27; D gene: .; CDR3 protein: CASSFGQGAGELFF; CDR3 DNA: TGTGCCAGCAGTTTCGGGCAGGGCGCGGGGGAGCTGTTTTTT
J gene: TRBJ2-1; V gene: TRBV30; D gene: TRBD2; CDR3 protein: CASGQGATSGGTSSYNEQFF; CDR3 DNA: TGTGCCTCTGGACAGGGGGCGACTAGCGGGGGGACCAGCTCCTACAATGAGCAGTTCTTC
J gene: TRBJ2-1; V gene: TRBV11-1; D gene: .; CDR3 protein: CASSLAAGATQFF; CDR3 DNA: TGTGCCAGCAGCTTAGCGGCAGGGGCTACCCAGTTCTTC
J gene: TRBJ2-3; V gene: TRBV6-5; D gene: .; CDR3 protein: CASSRGTTRTDTQYF; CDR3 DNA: TGTGCCAGCAGCCGCGGGACAACCCGCACAGATACGCAGTATTTT
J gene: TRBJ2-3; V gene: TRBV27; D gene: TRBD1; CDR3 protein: CASRAQGARYTDTQYF; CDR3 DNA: TGTGCCAGCAGAGCTCAGGGGGCTAGATACACAGATACGCAGTATTTT
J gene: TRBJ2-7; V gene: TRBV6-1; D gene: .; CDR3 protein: CASSMDREGEQYF; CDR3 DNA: TGTGCCAGCAGTATGGACAGGGAGGGCGAGCAGTACTTC
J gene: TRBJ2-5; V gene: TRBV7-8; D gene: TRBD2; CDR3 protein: CASSLARLAGTQETQYF; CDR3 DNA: TGTGCCAGCAGCTTAGCGAGGCTAGCGGGGACCCAAGAGACCCAGTACTTC
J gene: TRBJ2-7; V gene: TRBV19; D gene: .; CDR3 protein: CATASGSYEQYF; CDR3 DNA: TGTGCCACGGCTAGTGGCTCCTACGAGCAGTACTTC
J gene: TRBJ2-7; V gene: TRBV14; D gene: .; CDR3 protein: CASSPPVSYEQYF; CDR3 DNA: TGTGCCAGCAGCCCACCAGTCTCCTACGAGCAGTACTTC
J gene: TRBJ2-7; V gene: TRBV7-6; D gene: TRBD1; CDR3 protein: CASSVTGTGHYEQYF; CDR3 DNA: TGTGCCAGCAGCGTAACCGGGACAGGGCACTACGAGCAGTACTTC